This T cell receptor beta chain emerged from a study of shared clonotypes between healthy human individuals. Overall study: Samples came from two female and a few male donors aged 18 to 49. General study points: Between several donors, naive CD4 clonotypes were shared at a level of about 5.3%.

This clone was found once. Its antigen is unidentified. CD45RO-negative, CCR7-positively selected cells formed the naive CD8 fraction, excluding terminally differentiated effector memory CD45RA+ cells. Healthy HIV-negative adults without recent acute infections or vaccinations served as donors. Repertoires were generated with immunoSEQ multiplex PCR, while TCRdb's copy carries only in-frame clones and drops some. This sample yields roughly 2.1 million clones, of which about 92% are seen a single time; roughly 1.7% belongs to the top ten. V lost 2 bases to trimming and J lost 0 bases, with 5 bases between them. CDR1 is MDHEN and CDR2 is SYDVKM in the germline V gene. The CDR3 contains 14 residues.

This clonotype was sampled from a man younger than 35 in good health. Some clones in this sample may be carry-over from other donors' samples. The chain recombines TRBV28 with TRBJ2-4; D remains ambiguous. The sample was naive CD8+ T cells from PBMCs. The CDR3 DNA is TGTGCCAGCAGTTTACAGTTAGCCAAAAACATTCAGTACTTC. As protein: CASSLQLAKNIQYF.